This TCR beta chain was obtained from a study of blood T cell repertoires in COVID-19. Assay used: immunoSEQ multiplex PCR; TCRdb lists only in-frame clones, some missing. The table lists 90,000 to 120,000 clones, 70% to 90% of them singletons. Germline V gene data show CDR1 as SGHTA and CDR2 as FQGNSA. V was clipped by 4 bases and J by 5 bases; unmatched bases: 14. The CDR3 length is 17 residues. The sample taken for sequencing was peripheral blood. The sequence came from a man over 45 with active or convalescent COVID-19. This chain connects TRBV7-2 to TRBJ2-5; 9 bases fit TRBD1. CDR3 amino acids: CASSSGWMTGGSETQYF. CDR3 nucleotide sequence: TGTGCCAGCAGCTCCGGATGGATGACAGGGGGGTCGGAGACCCAGTACTTC.